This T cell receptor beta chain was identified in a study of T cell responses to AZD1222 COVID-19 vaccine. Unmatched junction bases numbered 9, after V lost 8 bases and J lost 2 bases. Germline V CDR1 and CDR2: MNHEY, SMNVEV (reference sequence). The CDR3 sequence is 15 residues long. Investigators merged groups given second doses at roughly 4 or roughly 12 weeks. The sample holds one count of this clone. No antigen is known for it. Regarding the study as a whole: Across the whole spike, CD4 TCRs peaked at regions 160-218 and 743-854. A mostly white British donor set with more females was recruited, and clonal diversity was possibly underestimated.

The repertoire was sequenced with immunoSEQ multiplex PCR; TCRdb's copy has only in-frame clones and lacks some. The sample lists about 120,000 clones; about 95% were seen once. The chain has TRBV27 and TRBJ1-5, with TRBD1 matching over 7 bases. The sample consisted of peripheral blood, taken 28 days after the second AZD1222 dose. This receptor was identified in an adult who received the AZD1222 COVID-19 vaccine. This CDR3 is CASRLRGGGNQPQHF. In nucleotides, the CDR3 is TGTGCCAGCCGTCTACGAGGGGGCGGCAATCAGCCCCAGCATTTT.